This T cell receptor beta chain appears in the sequencing data of a study of blood T cell repertoires in COVID-19. For the study at large: The origin of the acute and convalescent COVID-19 samples was the United States, Italy and Spain. PBMCs, B-cell-depleted T cells, or T cells were the source of the cDNA or gDNA that made up the material.

The germline V gene encodes CDR1 SGHVS and CDR2 FQNEAQ. Trimming left V 2 bases short and J 2 bases short, with 7 bases between. This CDR3 is built from 14 residues. As originally analysed: Nucleated cell counts were estimated from reference gene primer amplification. Generated by immunoSEQ multiplex PCR, the TCRdb table keeps only in-frame clones and is missing some. The DNA gave D and trimming, while V, J and clone size come from that table. The sample has approximately 50,000 clones, just under 90% seen once. This chain links TRBV7-8 with TRBJ1-5; TRBD1 is a possible D gene (5 bases). The receptor was derived from a man at least 80 years old with active or convalescent COVID-19. What was sequenced was peripheral blood. The CDR3 reads CASSLQGGNQPQHF. The CDR3 DNA follows: TGTGCCAGCAGCTTACAGGGTGGCAATCAGCCCCAGCATTTT.